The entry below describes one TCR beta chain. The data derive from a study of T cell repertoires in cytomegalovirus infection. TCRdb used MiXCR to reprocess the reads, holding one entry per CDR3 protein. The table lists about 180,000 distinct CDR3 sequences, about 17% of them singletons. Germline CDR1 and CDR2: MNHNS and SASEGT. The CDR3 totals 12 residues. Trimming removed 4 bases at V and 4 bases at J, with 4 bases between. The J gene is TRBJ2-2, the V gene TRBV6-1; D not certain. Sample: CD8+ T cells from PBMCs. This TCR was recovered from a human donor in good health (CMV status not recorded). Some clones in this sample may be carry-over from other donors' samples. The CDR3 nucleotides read TGTGCCAGCAGTGTAGCCACCGGGGAGCTGTTTTTT. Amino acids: CASSVATGELFF.